This T cell receptor beta chain was sequenced in a study of monozygotic twins with inflammatory bowel disease. The CDR3 sequence is 13 residues long. Germline CDR1 is SGHAT and CDR2 is FQNNGV. Every TCR library drew on approximately 3.5 ug of total RNA. Eight separate reactions per sample yielded the cDNA. Template-switch reactions added UMIs with a 6-nucleotide sample barcode. TCRdb re-analyzed the 5' RACE reads; it lists each CDR3 protein once, without DNA. The sample table includes 80,000 or so distinct CDR3 sequences. Sequencing was carried out using blood. This receptor was taken from a human donor with ulcerative colitis or Crohn's disease, or a healthy co-twin of an affected twin (not recorded which). The chain joins TRBV11-2 to TRBJ2-1. The chain's CDR3 is CASSLGLDNEQFF. The whole variable domain, remainder taken from reference TRBV11-2 and TRBJ2-1, is EAGVAQSPRYKIIEKRQSVAFWCNPISGHATLYWYQQILGQGPKLLIQFQNNGVVDDSQLPKDRFSAERLKGVDSTLKIQPAKLEDSAVYLCASSLGLDNEQFFGPGTRLTVL.